Ten or more counts support the clone carrying this TCR beta chain. The data are from a study of response to subunit inactivated influenza vaccine. TCRdb re-derived calls from the RT-PCR reads in MiXCR, one entry per CDR3 protein. The sample includes hundreds of thousands of distinct CDR3 sequences, 11% to 15% of them seen just once. Germline trimming cut 5 bases from V and 5 bases from J; bases unmatched to any gene: 9. The CDR3 contains 14 residues. From germline, CDR1 is SGHDT and CDR2 YYEEEE. This material consisted of PBMCs from blood, taken 14 to 15 days before vaccination. The J gene is TRBJ1-2, the V gene TRBV5-6; 7 bases are shared with TRBD1. This TCR came from a man in his fifties or sixties who received an inactivated influenza vaccine. The CDR3 sequence: CASSPGGTVYGYTF. The DNA of the CDR3 is TGTGCCAGCAGTCCCGGCGGGACAGTATATGGCTACACCTTC.